This T cell receptor beta chain was captured in a study of blood T cell repertoires in COVID-19. Whole-study context: Sites across the United States, Italy and Spain contributed samples from acute and convalescent COVID-19. PBMCs, B-cell-depleted T cells, or T cells provided the cDNA or gDNA that made up the material.

Authors' methods: Nucleated cell number was recorded as an estimate derived from reference gene primer amplification. The repertoire was sequenced with immunoSEQ multiplex PCR; TCRdb's copy has only in-frame clones and lacks some. The D gene and trimming were derived from the DNA, and the V and J assignments and clone size from that table. The sample records about 240,000 clones, around nine tenths being singletons. Patients of the Seattle cohort, enrolled during active infection, were followed longitudinally. The sequence was obtained from a man younger than 40 with COVID-19, enrolled during active disease. The sequenced sample was peripheral blood.

The DNA of the CDR3 is TGTGCCAGCAGCCAAGTTGGAGGGGCCATGGAGCAGTTCTTC. Protein sequence: CASSQVGGAMEQFF. J is TRBJ2-1 and V is TRBV3-1 (or the pseudogene TRBV3-2); perhaps TRBD2 as D (6 bases). Germline CDR1 and CDR2: LGHDT and YNNKEL (reference sequence). The V end lost 1 base, the J end lost 10 bases, and 14 bases lay between the germline ends. The CDR3 contains 14 residues.